This T cell receptor beta chain was obtained from a study of neurological immune-mediated disorders. Points from the study as a whole: HTLV-1-associated myelopathy displayed the greatest TCR clonal expansion, and multiple sclerosis exhibited the smallest, lower than that of healthy controls. There were no CDR3 amino acid sequences shared by expanded clones across subjects, a result suggesting private repertoires in all groups.

The study built unsorted libraries from 2 million PBMCs kept at -80 C. The cDNA came from 5'RACE with 10-nucleotide random UMIs. TCRdb reprocessed the 5' RACE reads with MiXCR, giving one entry per CDR3 protein. The sample lists 15,000 or so distinct CDR3 sequences, around 15% occurring once. This CDR3 has 14 residues. Germline CDR1 is MNHEY and CDR2 is SVGAGI. V lost 6 bases to trimming and J lost 0 bases; unmatched junction nucleotides: 4. This clonotype was recorded at least ten times. What it recognizes is unknown. The source of this sequence is a man aged 60 to 75 with HTLV-1-associated myelopathy (HAM/TSP). The V gene is TRBV6-5, the J gene TRBJ1-1, with TRBD1 matching 7 bases. The specimen sequenced was PBMCs. The CDR3 loop reads CASRKQGMNTEAFF. The CDR3 coding sequence is TGTGCCAGCAGAAAACAGGGGATGAACACTGAAGCTTTCTTT.